This T cell receptor (beta chain) was recovered during a study of low-dose radiotherapy and immunotherapy resistance in tumors. Looking at the study overall: Cohort 1 patients were irradiated with 0.5 Gy fractions every 2 weeks to 6.5 Gy total. A total of 13 Gy over 26 weeks was given to Cohort 2 as 1 Gy per fraction every two weeks. Intravenous cyclophosphamide 200 mg/m2 was given every two weeks, one day before radiation and immunotherapy.

Covering alpha and beta chains, TRAV- and TRBV-specific primers were used for the first-strand cDNA. TCRs underwent 15 to 25 PCR cycles of amplification with a constant-region primer and V-primer adapter. One entry per CDR3 protein, called by TCRdb with MiXCR from the reads. The sample lists about 80,000 distinct CDR3 sequences; less than 20% were seen once. This clonotype was seen at least ten times. Time point reported: after trial treatment. The treatment denotes: LDRT plus nivolumab, ipilimumab, low-dose cyclophosphamide and aspirin (RACIN trial). This CDR3 is 16 amino acids long. The germline V and J ends were trimmed by 6 bases and 1 base, with 15 bases remaining between them.

This TCR was recovered from a male donor with prostate cancer. The chain links TRBV12-3 or TRBV12-4 to TRBJ2-2, with no clear D. Sequences were derived from PBMCs, sampled after low-dose radiotherapy plus immunotherapy. As DNA, the CDR3 is TGTGCCAGCAGACAGTTCGAGGCCTTGAACACCGGGGAGCTGTTTTTT. Residues: CASRQFEALNTGELFF.